The text below deals with one TCR beta chain. Its target is unknown. A single record per CDR3 protein comes from TCRdb applying MiXCR to the RT-PCR reads. There are 650,000 to 800,000 distinct CDR3 sequences in the sample; more than 11% occur only once, and less than 7% lies in the top ten. This record belongs to a study of response to subunit inactivated influenza vaccine. Study findings and constraints: Authors suggested that a seasonal influenza vaccination recruits few new T cells each time.

V was shortened by 0 bases and J by 8 bases, with 8 bases between the two germline ends. The germline V gene encodes CDR1 SGHKS and CDR2 YYEKEE (reference sequence). The CDR3 spans 12 residues. The chain couples TRBV5-5 to TRBJ1-2; D gene ambiguous. The sequences come from PBMCs from blood, collected roughly 2 weeks before vaccination. This receptor was taken from a man over 45 who received an inactivated influenza vaccine. The CDR3 DNA follows: TGTGCCAGCAGCTTGGAACGGACGGGCTACACCTTC. Translated: CASSLERTGYTF.